Listed below are T cell receptor beta chains from one sample, sequenced in a study of tumor-infiltrating lymphocytes in primary liver carcinoma. TCRdb processed the multiplex PCR reads anew with MiXCR; each CDR3 protein has one entry. The repertoire holds hundreds of thousands of distinct CDR3 sequences, with approximately 65% as singletons. Sequences were obtained from peripheral blood. These receptor sequences come from a middle-aged man with primary liver carcinoma and hepatitis B virus infection. The CDR3 runs from the conserved cysteine through the conserved F or W. The D gene is left open where the match is weak. Size is omitted from some rows. Given values are once, few, many or a class for expanded clones.

V: TRBV30; size: few; J: TRBJ2-3; D: NA; CDR3: CAWTSGTASRGYF; DNA: TGTGCCTGGACCTCCGGGACTGCCTCCCGGGGGTATTTT
V: TRBV12-3/TRBV12-4; size: many; J: TRBJ2-7; D: NA; CDR3: CASSYSGTRSYEQYF; DNA: TGTGCCAGCAGTTATAGCGGAACGAGATCCTACGAGCAGTACTTC
V: TRBV7-9; size: NA; J: TRBJ2-7; D: NA; CDR3: CASSFDSPVDEQYF; DNA: TGTGCCAGCAGTTTTGACTCCCCCGTCGACGAGCAGTACTTC
V: TRBV6-1; size: NA; J: TRBJ1-5; D: NA; CDR3: CASRARTANRPQHF; DNA: TGTGCCAGCAGGGCTAGGACGGCTAATCGGCCCCAGCATTTT
V: TRBV6-6; size: many; J: TRBJ2-1; D: NA; CDR3: CASSSTGTYEQFF; DNA: TGTGCCAGCAGTTCAACAGGAACCTATGAGCAGTTCTTC
V: TRBV11-2; size: NA; J: TRBJ2-1; D: NA; CDR3: CVSSYPYNEQFF; DNA: TGTGTCAGCAGCTACCCTTACAATGAGCAGTTCTTC
V: TRBV7-8; size: many; J: TRBJ2-3; D: NA; CDR3: CASSLAWLATDTQYF; DNA: TGTGCCAGCAGCTTAGCGTGGCTCGCGACAGATACGCAGTATTTT
V: TRBV30; size: NA; J: TRBJ1-1; D: NA; CDR3: CARSEVGNTEAFF; DNA: TGTGCCAGGAGTGAAGTTGGGAACACTGAAGCTTTCTTT
V: TRBV11-1; size: once; J: TRBJ1-1; D: NA; CDR3: CASSSSEWGGEAFF; DNA: TGTGCTAGCAGCTCCTCCGAGTGGGGAGGTGAAGCTTTCTTT
V: TRBV7-3; size: NA; J: TRBJ2-3; D: NA; CDR3: CASSLEPFSDTQYF; DNA: TGTGCCAGCAGCTTAGAGCCCTTCTCAGATACGCAGTATTTT
V: TRBV28; size: few; J: TRBJ2-7; D: TRBD2; CDR3: CASSPPSGRAGEQYF; DNA: TGTGCCAGCAGTCCCCCCAGCGGGAGGGCCGGCGAGCAGTACTTC
V: TRBV29-1; size: NA; J: TRBJ2-5; D: TRBD2; CDR3: CSFVLAGGRFSQETQYF; DNA: TGCAGCTTTGTACTAGCGGGAGGCCGCTTCAGCCAAGAGACCCAGTACTTC
V: TRBV5-1; size: few; J: TRBJ2-7; D: NA; CDR3: CASSTLASSYEQYF; DNA: TGCGCCAGCAGCACCCTAGCCAGCTCCTACGAGCAGTACTTC
V: TRBV19; size: NA; J: TRBJ1-1; D: TRBD1; CDR3: CASSIDRDRAAFF; DNA: TGTGCCAGTAGTATAGACCGGGACAGGGCAGCTTTCTTT
V: TRBV4-3; size: NA; J: TRBJ1-5; D: TRBD1; CDR3: CANSQWFGSRGRNQPQHF; DNA: TGCGCCAACAGCCAATGGTTCGGTAGCAGGGGGCGTAATCAGCCCCAGCATTTT